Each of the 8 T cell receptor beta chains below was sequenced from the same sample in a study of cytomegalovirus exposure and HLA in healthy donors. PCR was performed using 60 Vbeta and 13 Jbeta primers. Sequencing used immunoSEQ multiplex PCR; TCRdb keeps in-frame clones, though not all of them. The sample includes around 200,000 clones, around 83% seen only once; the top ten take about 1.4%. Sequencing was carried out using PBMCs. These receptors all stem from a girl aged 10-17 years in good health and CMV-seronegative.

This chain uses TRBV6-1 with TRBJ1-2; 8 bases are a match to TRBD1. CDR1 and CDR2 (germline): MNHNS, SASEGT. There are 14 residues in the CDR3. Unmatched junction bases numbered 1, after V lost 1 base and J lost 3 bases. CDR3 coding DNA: TGTGCCAGCAGTGAAGGGACAGGGTACTATGGCTACACCTTC. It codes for CASSEGTGYYGYTF.

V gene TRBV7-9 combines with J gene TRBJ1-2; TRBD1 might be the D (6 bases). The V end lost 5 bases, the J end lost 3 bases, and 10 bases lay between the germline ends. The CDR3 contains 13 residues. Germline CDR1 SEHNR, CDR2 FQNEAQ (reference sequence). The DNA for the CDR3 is TGTGCCAGCAGCGCGGACAGCCACTATGGCTACACCTTC. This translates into CASSADSHYGYTF.

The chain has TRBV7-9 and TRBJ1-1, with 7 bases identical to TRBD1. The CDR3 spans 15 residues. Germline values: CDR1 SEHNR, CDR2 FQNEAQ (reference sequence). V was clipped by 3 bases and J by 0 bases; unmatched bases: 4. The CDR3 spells CASSFTGDLNTEAFF. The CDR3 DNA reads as TGTGCCAGCAGCTTTACAGGGGATTTGAACACTGAAGCTTTCTTT. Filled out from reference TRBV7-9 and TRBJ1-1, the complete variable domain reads DTGVSQNPRHKITKRGQNVTFRCDPISEHNRLYWYRQTLGQGPEFLTYFQNEAQLEKSRLLSDRFSAERPKGSFSTLEIQRTEQGDSAMYLCASSFTGDLNTEAFFGQGTRLTVV.

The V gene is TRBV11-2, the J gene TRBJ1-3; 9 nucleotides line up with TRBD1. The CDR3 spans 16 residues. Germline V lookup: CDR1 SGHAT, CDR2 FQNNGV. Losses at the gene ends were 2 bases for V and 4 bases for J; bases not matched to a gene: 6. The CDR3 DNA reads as TGTGCCAGCAGCTTATATGGACAGGGGCGAGGAAACACCATATATTTT. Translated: CASSLYGQGRGNTIYF.

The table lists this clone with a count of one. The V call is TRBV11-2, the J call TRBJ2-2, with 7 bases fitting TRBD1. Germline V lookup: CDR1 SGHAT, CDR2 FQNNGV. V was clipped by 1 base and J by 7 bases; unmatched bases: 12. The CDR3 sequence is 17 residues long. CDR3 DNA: TGTGCCAGCAGCTTAGTTCCCCCGGGACAGAGAATCGGGGAGCTGTTTTTT. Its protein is CASSLVPPGQRIGELFF. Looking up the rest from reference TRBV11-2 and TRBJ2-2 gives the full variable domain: EAGVAQSPRYKIIEKRQSVAFWCNPISGHATLYWYQQILGQGPKLLIQFQNNGVVDDSQLPKDRFSAERLKGVDSTLKIQPAKLEDSAVYLCASSLVPPGQRIGELFFGEGSRLTVL.

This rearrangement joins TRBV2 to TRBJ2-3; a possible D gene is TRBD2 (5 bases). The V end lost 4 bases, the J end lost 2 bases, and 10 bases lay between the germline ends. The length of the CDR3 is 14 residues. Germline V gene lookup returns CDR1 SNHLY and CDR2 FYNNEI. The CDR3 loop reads CASSGGSDTDTQYF. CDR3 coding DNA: TGTGCCAGCAGTGGAGGTAGCGACACAGATACGCAGTATTTT.

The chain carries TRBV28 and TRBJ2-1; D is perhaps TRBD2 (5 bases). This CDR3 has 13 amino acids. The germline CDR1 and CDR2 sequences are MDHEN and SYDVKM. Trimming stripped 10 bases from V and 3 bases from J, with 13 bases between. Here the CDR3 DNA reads TGTGCCACATACGGACTCATCTACAATGAGCAGTTCTTC. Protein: CATYGLIYNEQFF.

The DNA for the CDR3 is TGTGCCAGCAGGGACACCGGCTTCAACACTGAAGCTTTCTTT. This sequence encodes CASRDTGFNTEAFF. The V call is TRBV27, the J call TRBJ1-1, with D tentatively TRBD1 (5 bases). The germline CDR1 and CDR2 sequences are MNHEY and SMNVEV (reference sequence). This CDR3 has 14 amino acids. Trimming removed 6 bases from V and 2 bases from J, with 13 bases in between.